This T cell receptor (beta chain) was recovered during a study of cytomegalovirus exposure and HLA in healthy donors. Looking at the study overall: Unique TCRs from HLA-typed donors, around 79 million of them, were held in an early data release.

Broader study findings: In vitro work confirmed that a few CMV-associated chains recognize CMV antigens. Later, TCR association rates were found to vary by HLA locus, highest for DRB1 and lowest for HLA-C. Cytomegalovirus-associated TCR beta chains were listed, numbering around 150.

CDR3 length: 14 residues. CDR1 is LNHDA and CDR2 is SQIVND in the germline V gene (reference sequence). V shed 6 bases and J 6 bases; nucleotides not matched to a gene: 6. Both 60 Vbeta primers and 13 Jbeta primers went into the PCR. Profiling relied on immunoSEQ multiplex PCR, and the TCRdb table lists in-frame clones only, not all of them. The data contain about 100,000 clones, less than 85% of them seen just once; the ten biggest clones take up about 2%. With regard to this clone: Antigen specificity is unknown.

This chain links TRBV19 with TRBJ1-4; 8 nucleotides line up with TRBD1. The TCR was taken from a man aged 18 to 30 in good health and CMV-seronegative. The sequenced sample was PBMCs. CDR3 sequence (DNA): TGTGCCAGTAGCTTCCAGGGGGCGCATGAAAAACTGTTTTTT. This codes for CASSFQGAHEKLFF.